Each of the 28 T cell receptor beta chains below was sequenced from the same sample in a study of blood T cell repertoires in COVID-19 (dated by TCRdb to 2020 to 2022). Receptor libraries were prepared by the immunoSEQ multiplex PCR assay. The table comes from immuneACCESS by way of TCRdb, which keeps in-frame sequences with V and J called. Part of the clones is missing from these tables; in studies checked, under half for an unresolved V gene and the rest for unknown reasons. For this sample there are some 170,000 clones; 87% appear just once. 3.9% of the sample is taken by the ten largest. Sequences were obtained from peripheral blood. These receptors all stem from a woman aged 60-75 years who had recovered from COVID-19.

The gene calls are TRBV10-3 and TRBJ2-3, with a weak D call TRBD1 (5 bases). Between the trimmed V and J ends, which lost 6 bases and 0 bases, there was a span of 16 bases. CDR1 is ENHRY and CDR2 is SYGVKD in the germline V gene. The CDR3 extends over 16 amino acids. The CDR3 DNA follows: TGTGCCATCAGAGATTTTGGGGCTTCTAGCACAGATACGCAGTATTTT. Residues: CAIRDFGASSTDTQYF.

V is TRBV6-6 and J is TRBJ2-5; 12 nucleotides agree with TRBD2. The J segment lost 7 bases and the V segment lost 0 bases, leaving 6 bases of the junction unmatched. The length of the CDR3 is 16 residues. Germline V gene lookup returns CDR1 MNHNY and CDR2 SVGAGI (reference sequence). CDR3 amino acids: CASSYSTSGGSMTQYF. The CDR3 DNA is TGTGCCAGCAGTTACTCGACTAGCGGGGGCTCGATGACCCAGTACTTC.

The V and J genes are TRBV19 and TRBJ2-3, with D perhaps TRBD2 (7 bases). Trimming removed 1 base from V and 4 bases from J, with 12 bases in between. Germline-derived CDR1 and CDR2 are LNHDA and SQIVND (reference sequence). The CDR3 consists of 15 residues. The CDR3 DNA is TGTGCCAGTAGTATAGCGGGGGCGGGAGCAGATACGCAGTATTTT. Amino acid sequence: CASSIAGAGADTQYF.

V usage is TRBV19 and J usage is TRBJ2-1; D might be TRBD2 (5 bases). Germline CDR1 reads LNHDA; CDR2 reads SQIVND (reference sequence). The CDR3 is 18 residues long. V lost 7 bases and J 4 bases, leaving 26 bases between the germline ends. The CDR3 region is CASTNGEGISWSYNEQFF. The CDR3 DNA sequence: TGTGCCAGTACCAACGGGGAAGGTATCTCCTGGAGTTACAATGAGCAGTTCTTC.

V usage is TRBV2 and J usage is TRBJ1-6; D is possibly TRBD1 (6 bases). With 6 bases removed from V and 10 bases from J, the gap between germline ends came to 13 bases. Germline V gene lookup returns CDR1 SNHLY and CDR2 FYNNEI. The CDR3 is 13 amino acids. This chain's CDR3 is CASRREQGSPLHF. CDR3 nucleotides: TGTGCCAGCAGACGCGAACAGGGATCACCCCTCCACTTT.

This chain joins TRBV7-9 and TRBJ2-2; TRBD1 aligns across 9 bases. The CDR3 length is 15 residues. Germline V gene sequence: CDR1 SEHNR, CDR2 FQNEAQ (reference sequence). The V segment lost 3 bases and the J segment 6 bases; nucleotides outside the gene matches: 5. The CDR3 loop is CASSFTGGFAGELFF. As DNA, the CDR3 is TGTGCCAGCAGCTTTACAGGGGGCTTCGCCGGGGAGCTGTTTTTT.

The chain has TRBV30 and TRBJ2-3; 9 positions match TRBD2. CDR1 is GTSNPN and CDR2 is SVGIG in the germline V gene (reference sequence). This CDR3 spans 14 amino acids. Unmatched junction bases numbered 6, after V lost 4 bases and J lost 4 bases. DNA of the CDR3: TGTGCCTGGACCGGGACTAGCAGCGCAGATACGCAGTATTTT. Protein product: CAWTGTSSADTQYF.

The chain combines TRBV3-1 (or the pseudogene TRBV3-2) with TRBJ2-3; TRBD2 agrees at 11 bases. Germline CDR1 and CDR2: LGHDT and YNNKEL (reference sequence). CDR3 length equals 15 residues. The junction had 6 bases not matched to a gene; V was cut back by 4 bases and J by 6 bases. CDR3 protein: CASSPGTSGLDTQYF. CDR3 DNA sequence: TGTGCCAGCAGCCCCGGGACTAGCGGTTTGGATACGCAGTATTTT.

This chain joins TRBV7-3 and TRBJ2-1; 11 bases match TRBD1. The CDR3 consists of 15 residues. Germline V gene data show CDR1 as SGHTA and CDR2 as FQGTGA. Losses at the gene ends were 4 bases for V and 4 bases for J; bases not matched to a gene: 3. This CDR3 is CASSSDRGPYNEQFF. The CDR3 coding sequence is TGTGCCAGCAGCTCGGACAGGGGGCCATACAATGAGCAGTTCTTC.

This chain links TRBV5-6 with TRBJ1-2, with 7 bases lining up with TRBD1. The length of the CDR3 is 16 residues. Germline V gene sequence: CDR1 SGHDT, CDR2 YYEEEE. Losses at the gene ends were 0 bases for V and 3 bases for J; bases not matched to a gene: 8. CDR3 protein: CASSLVTGDPYYGYTF. CDR3 sequence (DNA): TGTGCCAGCAGCTTGGTAACAGGGGACCCATACTATGGCTACACCTTC.

J is TRBJ1-2 and V is TRBV9, with 9 positions matching TRBD1. Germline trimming cut 3 bases from V and 7 bases from J; bases unmatched to any gene: 4. Germline CDR1 and CDR2: SGDLS and YYNGEE. The CDR3 is 13 amino acids. The CDR3 DNA sequence: TGTGCCAGCAGCGCGACAGGGGGGGGTGGCTACACCTTC. Translated, it gives CASSATGGGGYTF.

The V and J genes are TRBV9 and TRBJ2-3; D gene ambiguous. Trimming cost V 4 bases and J 0 bases, with 12 bases left between them. The germline V gene has CDR1 SGDLS and CDR2 YYNGEE. The CDR3 loop spans 15 amino acids. For the CDR3, the DNA is TGTGCCAGCAGCCCTCAGACGGGTAGCACAGATACGCAGTATTTT. It specifies CASSPQTGSTDTQYF.

J is TRBJ2-1 and V is TRBV5-1, with D possibly being TRBD1 (6 bases). CDR1 SGHRS and CDR2 YFSETQ come from the germline V gene. The CDR3 has 13 residues. Trimming pared 4 bases from V and 3 bases from J, leaving 8 bases between. The CDR3 is CASSTDSYNEQFF. The CDR3, as DNA: TGCGCCAGCAGCACGGACAGCTACAATGAGCAGTTCTTC.

V gene TRBV3-1 (or the pseudogene TRBV3-2) combines with J gene TRBJ2-7; 8 bases match TRBD1. The CDR3 is 14 residues long. The V gene's germline CDR1 is LGHDT and CDR2 YNNKEL (reference sequence). J lost 1 base, V lost 4 bases, and 3 bases had no gene match. CDR3 nucleotide sequence: TGTGCCAGCAGCCCCCGGGACAGGTCCTACGAGCAGTACTTC. It is translated as CASSPRDRSYEQYF.

This clone was counted a few times. Different DNA sequences within this sample yield the same CDR3. The chain carries TRBV24-1 and TRBJ1-1, with D unresolved. The CDR3 has 13 residues. Germline lookup yields CDR1 KGHDR and CDR2 SFDVKD. Trimming left V 1 base short and J 5 bases short, with 7 bases between. CDR3 sequence: CATSDFRGTEAFF. DNA of the CDR3: TGTGCCACCAGTGATTTCCGGGGAACTGAAGCTTTCTTT.

The chain employs TRBV2 and TRBJ2-3; 8 positions match TRBD2. V was pared by 6 bases and J by 0 bases, with 5 bases of the junction left unmatched. The CDR3 contains 15 residues. CDR1 is SNHLY, CDR2 FYNNEI, per germline. The CDR3 spells CASRLLAESTDTQYF. The CDR3 coding sequence is TGTGCCAGCAGACTACTAGCGGAGAGCACAGATACGCAGTATTTT. Full variable domain (rest looked up from reference TRBV2 and TRBJ2-3): EPEVTQTPSHQVTQMGQEVILRCVPISNHLYFYWYRQILGQKVEFLVSFYNNEISEKSEIFDDQFSVERPDGSNFTLKIRSTKLEDSAMYFCASRLLAESTDTQYFGPGTRLTVL.

This clone showed up just once. This chain joins TRBV28 and TRBJ1-3; TRBD1 matches at 7 bases. This CDR3 has 16 amino acids. Germline V gene sequence: CDR1 MDHEN, CDR2 SYDVKM. The J segment lost 0 bases and the V segment lost 3 bases, leaving 5 bases of the junction unmatched. The CDR3 protein is CASSFLGTASGNTIYF. In DNA, the CDR3 is TGTGCCAGCAGTTTCTTGGGGACAGCCTCTGGAAACACCATATATTTT.

The V gene is TRBV6-5, the J gene TRBJ2-7, with a weak D call TRBD2 (7 bases). Germline V gives CDR1 MNHEY, CDR2 SVGAGI. Trimming removed 6 bases at V and 1 base at J, with 13 bases between. The CDR3 totals 14 residues. The DNA for the CDR3 is TGTGCCAGCAGAGAGGGGGGGTCGTCCTACGAGCAGTACTTC. It is translated as CASREGGSSYEQYF.

This clone occurred once. The chain combines TRBV19 with TRBJ2-3, with a weak D call TRBD2 (7 bases). The CDR3 length is 16 residues. Germline-derived CDR1 and CDR2 are LNHDA and SQIVND (reference sequence). V was trimmed by 3 bases and J by 4 bases, leaving 17 bases between them. CDR3 amino acids: CASSISAGALPDTQYF. In DNA form, the CDR3 reads TGTGCCAGTAGTATTTCTGCGGGGGCGCTCCCAGATACGCAGTATTTT.

The rearrangement links TRBV11-3 to TRBJ2-3; D gene uncertain. Trimming stripped 2 bases from V and 2 bases from J, with 11 bases between. CDR3 length equals 15 residues. Germline CDR1 reads SGHNT; CDR2 reads YENEEA. Here the CDR3 DNA reads TGTGCCAGCAGCTTAAGCCCTAGACTCACAGATACGCAGTATTTT. Protein product: CASSLSPRLTDTQYF.

This clone has only a few counts. The chain links TRBV5-1 to TRBJ1-5; possible D gene TRBD1, 6 bases. CDR3 length: 14 residues. Trimming stripped 4 bases from V and 3 bases from J, with 11 bases between. CDR1 is SGHRS and CDR2 is YFSETQ in the germline V gene. The CDR3 DNA sequence: TGCGCCAGCAGCACTGGACAGCACAATCAGCCCCAGCATTTT. It is translated as CASSTGQHNQPQHF.

The chain has TRBV12-3 or TRBV12-4 and TRBJ1-6; 7 positions agree with TRBD1. The CDR3 consists of 13 residues. Losses at the gene ends were 6 bases for V and 6 bases for J; bases not matched to a gene: 2. The DNA of the CDR3 is TGTGCCAGCAGGGGGACAGCTAATTCACCCCTCCACTTT. This sequence encodes CASRGTANSPLHF.

This chain joins TRBV11-2 and TRBJ2-7; TRBD1 matches at 7 bases. Germline CDR1 and CDR2: SGHAT and FQNNGV. With 2 bases clipped from V and 2 bases from J, the junction kept 6 bases outside the gene matches. The CDR3 is made up of 15 amino acids. The CDR3 reads CASSLLQGQTYEQYF. As DNA, the CDR3 is TGTGCCAGCAGCTTATTACAGGGGCAAACCTACGAGCAGTACTTC.

CDR3 nucleotide sequence: TGCAGCGTTGGGGGACTTTACGGGGAGACCCAGTACTTC. It specifies CSVGGLYGETQYF. The chain couples TRBV29-1 to TRBJ2-5, with D perhaps TRBD2 (6 bases). Deletions cut 4 bases from V and 5 bases from J, with 14 bases between. The germline CDR1 and CDR2 sequences are SQVTM and ANQGSEA. This CDR3 is built from 13 residues.

This clone was seen a handful of times. The chain combines TRBV7-9 with TRBJ2-7; 9 bases are a match to TRBD2. The CDR3 is 13 residues long. Germline V gene lookup returns CDR1 SEHNR and CDR2 FQNEAQ (reference sequence). V shed 5 bases, J shed 7 bases, and the junction held 6 bases outside the gene matches. This CDR3 is CASSRGGADEQYF. CDR3 nucleotide sequence: TGTGCCAGCAGCCGCGGGGGGGCGGATGAGCAGTACTTC.

This chain uses TRBV28 with TRBJ2-7, with 10 bases identical to TRBD1. This CDR3 region has 15 residues. Trimming cost V 1 base and J 3 bases; bases outside gene matches: 3. Per germline, CDR1 MDHEN and CDR2 SYDVKM. The DNA of the CDR3 is TGTGCCAGCAGTTTATTGGGACAGGGGCACTACGAGCAGTACTTC. Translating gives CASSLLGQGHYEQYF. Full variable domain (outside the CDR3, taken from reference TRBV28 and TRBJ2-7): DVKVTQSSRYLVKRTGEKVFLECVQDMDHENMFWYRQDPGLGLRLIYFSYDVKMKEKGDIPEGYSVSREKKERFSLILESASTNQTSMYLCASSLLGQGHYEQYFGPGTRLTVT.

The chain recombines TRBV7-3 with TRBJ2-5; 9 bases agree with TRBD1. Germline assignment: CDR1 SGHTA and CDR2 FQGTGA. The CDR3 extends over 14 amino acids. V lost 3 bases to trimming and J lost 5 bases; unmatched junction nucleotides: 4. The CDR3 sequence is CASSLDRGEETQYF. The DNA for the CDR3 is TGTGCCAGCAGCTTGGACAGGGGCGAGGAGACCCAGTACTTC.

The chain carries TRBV6-6 and TRBJ2-7, with 11 bases matching TRBD2. The CDR3 extends over 16 amino acids. Per germline, CDR1 MNHNY and CDR2 SVGAGI (reference sequence). V lost 2 bases to trimming and J lost 1 base; unmatched junction nucleotides: 4. The DNA for the CDR3 is TGTGCCAGCAGTTACAGTGGGACTAGCGGATCCTACGAGCAGTACTTC. This encodes CASSYSGTSGSYEQYF.